The sequence of this TCR beta chain was determined in a study of blood T cell repertoires in COVID-19. Study-level background: In each case, the material was cDNA or gDNA derived from T cells, B-cell-depleted T cells, or PBMCs.

With 4 bases clipped from V and 6 bases from J, the junction kept 11 bases outside the gene matches. The CDR3 loop spans 16 amino acids. CDR1 and CDR2 (germline): SGDLS, YYNGEE. Methods used by the authors: By means of reference gene primer amplification, nucleated cell counts were estimated. TCRdb's copy holds only in-frame clones and misses some; the assay was immunoSEQ multiplex PCR. That table supplies the V and J calls and clone size; D and trimming were determined from the DNA. The sample records around 140,000 clones, approximately 81% being singletons. Sequencing input: peripheral blood. The V and J genes are TRBV9 and TRBJ2-2; 8 bases are a match to TRBD1. This TCR was sampled from a human donor with acute or convalescent COVID-19. The donor label of this sample is uncertain. CDR3 in DNA: TGTGCCAGCAGCTCTCGGACAGGGACGATTCCCGGGGAGCTGTTTTTT. Its protein product is CASSSRTGTIPGELFF.